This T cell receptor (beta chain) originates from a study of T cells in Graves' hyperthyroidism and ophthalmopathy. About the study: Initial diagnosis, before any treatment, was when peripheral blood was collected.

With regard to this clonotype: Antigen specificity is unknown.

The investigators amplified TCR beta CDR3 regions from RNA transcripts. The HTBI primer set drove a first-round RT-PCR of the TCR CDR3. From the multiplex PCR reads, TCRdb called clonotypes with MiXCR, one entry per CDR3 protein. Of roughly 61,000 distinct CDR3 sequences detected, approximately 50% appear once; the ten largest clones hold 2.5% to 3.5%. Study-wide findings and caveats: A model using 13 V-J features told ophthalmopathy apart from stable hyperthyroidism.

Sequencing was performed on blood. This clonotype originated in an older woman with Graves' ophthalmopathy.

The CDR3 here is CASSLGGSGDTQYF. The CDR3 nucleotides read TGCGCCAGCAGCTTGGGAGGAAGCGGTGATACGCAGTATTTT. This chain uses TRBV5-1 with TRBJ2-3; D is perhaps TRBD2 (5 bases). The CDR3 runs to 14 residues. CDR1 SGHRS and CDR2 YFSETQ come from the germline V gene. The ends were cut back, 0 bases at V and 6 bases at J, with 11 bases in the middle.